The rows below give T cell receptor beta chains drawn from one sample of a study of cytomegalovirus exposure and HLA in healthy donors. The table came from immunoSEQ multiplex PCR; TCRdb's copy has only in-frame clones and leaves some out. This table has over 85,000 clones, roughly 95% appearing once. The sample comprised PBMCs. Receptors originate from a woman in her late teens or twenties in good health and CMV-seronegative. CDR3s include the opening cysteine and the closing phenylalanine or tryptophan. A D gene is named only where the DNA matches it firmly. A row's size may be missing; if present it is once, few, many or a size class.

d_call,clone_size,j_call,v_call,cdr3_nt,cdr3_aa
-,-,TRBJ2-7,TRBV19,TGTGCCAGTAGAACAAGGTACTACCCTACGGTGCAGTACTTC,CASRTRYYPTVQYF
TRBD1,-,TRBJ2-7,TRBV6-1,TGTGCCAGCAGTGAAGTACAGGGGGTTCCCTACGAGCAGTACTTC,CASSEVQGVPYEQYF
-,-,TRBJ1-4,TRBV6-1,TGTGCCAGCAGTGGGGAAAAGACAGCGCTCCTGGAAAAACTGTTTTTT,CASSGEKTALLEKLFF
-,-,TRBJ2-7,TRBV6-5,TGTGCCAGCAGTTACGACAGGAACTACGAGCAGTACTTC,CASSYDRNYEQYF
-,-,TRBJ2-3,TRBV7-6,TGTGCCAGCAACCGGCGGGTACGGGGGGCTAGCACAGATACGCAGTATTTT,CASNRRVRGASTDTQYF
-,few,TRBJ1-5,TRBV29-1,TGCAGCGTTGGGCAGGACTTAAATCAGCCCCAGCATTTT,CSVGQDLNQPQHF
-,-,TRBJ1-2,TRBV6-1,TGTGCCAGCAGTCGGCTAGGGGATATGTATGGCTACACCTTC,CASSRLGDMYGYTF
-,-,TRBJ2-7,TRBV5-1,TGCGCCAGCAGCCTACTAGTGACCTACGAGCAGTACTTC,CASSLLVTYEQYF
-,-,TRBJ1-1,TRBV19,TGTGCCAGTAAGGACAGGAACACTGAAGCTTTCTTT,CASKDRNTEAFF
-,-,TRBJ1-4,TRBV9,TGTGCCAGCAGCAGCTTTGCAACTAATGAAAAACTGTTTTTT,CASSSFATNEKLFF
-,-,TRBJ2-7,TRBV10-1,TGCGCCAGCAGTGACCTCGGGGAGCGGACTCCCTACGAGCAGTACTTC,CASSDLGERTPYEQYF
-,-,TRBJ1-6,TRBV6-6,TGTGCCAGCAGTTACTCGACCGGCAGGGGCCTCCACTTT,CASSYSTGRGLHF
TRBD1,-,TRBJ1-4,TRBV5-6,TGTGCCAGCAGCCCTGGGACAGGGCCAATTCGGACTAATGAAAAACTGTTTTTT,CASSPGTGPIRTNEKLFF
-,few,TRBJ2-1,TRBV11-2,TGTGCCAGCAGCTTAGGGCCTAGAAATTATGAGCAGTTCTTC,CASSLGPRNYEQFF
-,-,TRBJ1-2,TRBV28,TGTGCCAGCAGTCGTACTCGCCCTCAGGGGAGCTATGGCTACACCTTC,CASSRTRPQGSYGYTF
-,once,TRBJ2-7,TRBV7-2,TGTGCCAGCAGCTTAGCGAGAGAGGCCCGCTACGAGCAGTACTTC,CASSLAREARYEQYF
-,-,TRBJ2-1,TRBV7-6,TGTGCCAGCAGCGCAGGGGTGAGCGTCGCCTACAATGAGCAGTTCTTC,CASSAGVSVAYNEQFF
-,-,TRBJ1-1,TRBV4-3,TGCGCCAGCAGCCAAGGCCAGGGGATCGGGCCCACTGAAGCTTTCTTT,CASSQGQGIGPTEAFF
TRBD2,-,TRBJ2-3,TRBV29-1,TGCAGCGGCGGGACTAGCGGACTTTCCACAGATACGCAGTATTTT,CSGGTSGLSTDTQYF
-,-,TRBJ2-3,TRBV6-5,TGTGCCACCCAAATAGTCGATACGCAGTATTTT,CATQIVDTQYF
-,-,TRBJ1-2,TRBV5-1,TGCGCCAGCAGCTTGGAGGCAGGGTATCAGTATGGCTACACCTTC,CASSLEAGYQYGYTF
-,-,TRBJ1-6,TRBV4-3,TGCGCCAGCAGCCAAGATACCTCACTATCGACAGCGTATAATTCACCCCTCCACTTT,CASSQDTSLSTAYNSPLHF
-,-,TRBJ2-7,TRBV18,TGTGCCAGCTCACCATTACAGGGAGGGAAGTACGAGCAGTACTTC,CASSPLQGGKYEQYF
TRBD1,-,TRBJ1-2,TRBV5-1,TGCGCCAGCAGCCTAGACAGGGGTAACTATGGCTACACCTTC,CASSLDRGNYGYTF
-,-,TRBJ2-7,TRBV11-2,TGTGCCAGCAGCTTAACGCGATACGAGCAGTACTTC,CASSLTRYEQYF
TRBD1,-,TRBJ1-3,TRBV11-3,TGTGCCAGCAGCTCGACAGGGGGCAAGTCTGGAAACACCATATATTTT,CASSSTGGKSGNTIYF
TRBD1,-,TRBJ2-2,TRBV7-9,TGTGCCAGCAGCTCGTCAGGGGGCCCCACCGGGGAGCTGTTTTTT,CASSSSGGPTGELFF
TRBD2,-,TRBJ2-1,TRBV5-4,TGTGCCAGCAGCTTGATGGCTAGCGGGACGAGTGAGCAGTTCTTC,CASSLMASGTSEQFF
-,-,TRBJ1-5,TRBV2,TGTGCCAGCAGTGTGGGCAGGGCAAGCAATCAGCCCCAGCATTTT,CASSVGRASNQPQHF
TRBD2,once,TRBJ2-7,TRBV7-2,TGTGCCAGCAGCTCCCGGGAGGGTAGCGGCCACGAGCAGTACTTC,CASSSREGSGHEQYF
-,-,TRBJ2-3,TRBV6-1,TGTGCCAGCAGTACGCCCGGGGTAGGGGATACGCAGTATTTT,CASSTPGVGDTQYF
TRBD1,-,TRBJ1-1,TRBV7-6,TGTGCCAGCAGCGCTGACAGGGCTAACACTGAAGCTTTCTTT,CASSADRANTEAFF
TRBD1,-,TRBJ1-4,TRBV4-1,TGCGCCAGCAGCCAAGATCTCCAGGGGGCGGGAAAACTGTTTTTT,CASSQDLQGAGKLFF
-,-,TRBJ2-5,TRBV6-5,TGTGCCAGCAGTTACTCCTCCCCGGAGGAGACCCAGTACTTC,CASSYSSPEETQYF
TRBD1,-,TRBJ1-5,TRBV19,TGTGCCAGTAGTAGAGGGACAGGGCACCAGCCCCAGCATTTT,CASSRGTGHQPQHF
TRBD1,-,TRBJ1-1,TRBV18,TGTGCCAGCCAGAAGAGAAGGGGGCGAGACACTGAAGCTTTCTTT,CASQKRRGRDTEAFF
TRBD1,once,TRBJ2-5,TRBV5-1,TGCGCCAGCAGTAGTATGGGACAGTTCCAAGAGACCCAGTACTTC,CASSSMGQFQETQYF
TRBD2,many,TRBJ2-1,TRBV4-1,TGCGCCAGCAGCCCTACTAGCGATGCGGCCTACGAGCAGTTCTTC,CASSPTSDAAYEQFF
-,-,TRBJ2-1,TRBV7-9,TGTGCCAGCACCCAGACGAATTCAGGGAAAGGTCGTTATGAGCAGTTCTTC,CASTQTNSGKGRYEQFF
-,-,TRBJ1-1,TRBV4-1,TGCGCCAGCAGCCAAGCTCGGGTTGAAGCTGAAGCTTTCTTT,CASSQARVEAEAFF
TRBD1,-,TRBJ2-1,TRBV7-3,TGTGCCAGCAGCTTAATGACAGGGGGCTACAATGAGCAGTTCTTC,CASSLMTGGYNEQFF
-,-,TRBJ2-5,TRBV18,TGTGCCAGCTCACCACCGGACTTTTTGGTGGACAGCTATTTTGGGGACGAAGAGACCCAGTACTTC,CASSPPDFLVDSYFGDEETQYF
-,-,TRBJ1-1,TRBV19,TGTGCCAGTAGTATCACAAAGGGGGATCCTGAAGCTTTCTTT,CASSITKGDPEAFF
TRBD1,-,TRBJ2-5,TRBV14,TGTGCCAGCAGCCAAGATTGGACAGGGGTGGCAGAGACCCAGTACTTC,CASSQDWTGVAETQYF